This T cell receptor (beta chain) was retrieved from a study of blood T cell repertoires in COVID-19. Study-level background: The United States, Italy and Spain supplied acute and convalescent COVID-19 samples. T cells, B-cell-depleted T cells, or PBMCs provided the cDNA or gDNA that served as material.

Those who participated ranged in age from roughly 18 to 95 years and resided in under 25 US areas. Original data processing: From reference gene primer amplification, estimates of nucleated cell counts were derived. Method: immunoSEQ multiplex PCR; TCRdb's copy keeps in-frame clones and lacks some. V, J and clone size are taken as reported in that table, and D and trimming were inferred from the DNA itself. Of over 200,000 clones listed, about 91% were seen once; the top ten hold 2% to 2.5%. V was trimmed by 3 bases and J by 2 bases, leaving 16 bases between them. The CDR3 is 16 amino acids. Germline CDR1 and CDR2: MNHNS and SASEGT.

This TCR derives from a woman aged 40 to 49 with acute COVID-19. The sample was PBMCs or T cells enriched from blood (not recorded which). The chain joins TRBV6-1 to TRBJ2-5, with D perhaps matching TRBD2 (6 bases). CDR3 bases: TGTGCCAGCAGTGACCACCTAGCGACAGCACAAGAGACCCAGTACTTC. Its protein is CASSDHLATAQETQYF.